The following is a TCR beta chain sequence with its context. This entry belongs to a study of blood T cell repertoires in COVID-19. V was cut by 0 bases and J by 4 bases, with 19 bases left in between. Germline V gives CDR1 SGHKS, CDR2 YYEKEE (reference sequence). This CDR3 has 17 amino acids. Produced via immunoSEQ multiplex PCR; TCRdb's table is partial and in-frame only. The sample shows about 200,000 clones, roughly 90% of them seen only once. The sequence was obtained from a man aged 25-40 years who had recovered from COVID-19. The material sequenced was peripheral blood. The V call is TRBV5-5, the J call TRBJ2-5, with D possibly matching TRBD2 (7 bases). CDR3: CASSLAGGTPFPETQYF. The CDR3, as DNA: TGTGCCAGCAGCTTGGCCGGGGGGACACCTTTTCCAGAGACCCAGTACTTC.